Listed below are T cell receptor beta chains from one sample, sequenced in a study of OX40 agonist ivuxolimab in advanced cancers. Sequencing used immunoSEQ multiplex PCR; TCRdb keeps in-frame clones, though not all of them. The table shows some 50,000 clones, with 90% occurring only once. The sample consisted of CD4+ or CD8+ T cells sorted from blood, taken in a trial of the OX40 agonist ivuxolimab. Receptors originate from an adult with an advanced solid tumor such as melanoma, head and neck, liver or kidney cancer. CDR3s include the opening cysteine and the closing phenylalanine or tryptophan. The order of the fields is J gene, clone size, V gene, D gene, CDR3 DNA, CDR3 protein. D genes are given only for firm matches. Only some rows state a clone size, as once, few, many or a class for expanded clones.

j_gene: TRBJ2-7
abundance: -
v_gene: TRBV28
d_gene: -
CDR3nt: TGTGCCAGCAGTTCGGCCGAAGCGGGCTCCTACGAGCAGTACTTC
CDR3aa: CASSSAEAGSYEQYF

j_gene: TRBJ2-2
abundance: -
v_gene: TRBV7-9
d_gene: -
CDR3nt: TGTGCCAGCAGCTTACCAGTGACCAACACCGGGGAGCTGTTTTTT
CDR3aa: CASSLPVTNTGELFF

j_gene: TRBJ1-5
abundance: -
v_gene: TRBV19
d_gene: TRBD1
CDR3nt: TGTGCCAGTACCGAGACAGGGAACTTAAATAGGGCCCAGCATTTT
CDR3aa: CASTETGNLNRAQHF

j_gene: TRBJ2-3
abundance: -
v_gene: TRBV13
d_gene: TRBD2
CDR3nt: TGTGCCAGCAGCTTACGACTAGCGGGAGATACGCAGTATTTT
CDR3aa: CASSLRLAGDTQYF

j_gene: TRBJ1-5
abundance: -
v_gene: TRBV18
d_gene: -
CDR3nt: TGTGCCAGCTCACAAAACCCACCGGGAACTGGGGGGCCCCAGCATTTT
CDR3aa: CASSQNPPGTGGPQHF

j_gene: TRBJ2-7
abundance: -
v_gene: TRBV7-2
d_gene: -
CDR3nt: TGTGCCAGCAGCTTAGTGGGCCGGGCCTACGAGCAGTACTTC
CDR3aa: CASSLVGRAYEQYF

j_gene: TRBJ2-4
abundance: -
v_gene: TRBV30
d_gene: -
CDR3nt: TGTGCCTGGACCTCGGGGAACATTCAGTACTTC
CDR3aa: CAWTSGNIQYF

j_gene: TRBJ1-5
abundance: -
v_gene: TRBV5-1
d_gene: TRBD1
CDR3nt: TGCGCCAGCAGCTTGGGACAGGGGGGAAGTAGCAATCAGCCCCAGCATTTT
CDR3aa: CASSLGQGGSSNQPQHF

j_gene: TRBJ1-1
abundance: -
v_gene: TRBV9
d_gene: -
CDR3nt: TGTGCCAGCAGCGTAATGGCAGCAATTATGAACACTGAAGCTTTCTTT
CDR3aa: CASSVMAAIMNTEAFF

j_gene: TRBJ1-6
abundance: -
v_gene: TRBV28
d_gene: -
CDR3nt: TGTGCCAGCACCGAGGTCGGGGGGCGCGGATGGGGTTCACCCCTCCACTTT
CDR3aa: CASTEVGGRGWGSPLHF

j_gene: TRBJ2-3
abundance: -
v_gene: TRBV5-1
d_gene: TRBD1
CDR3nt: TGCGCCAGCAGCTGGGACAGCTCCGCAGATACGCAGTATTTT
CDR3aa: CASSWDSSADTQYF

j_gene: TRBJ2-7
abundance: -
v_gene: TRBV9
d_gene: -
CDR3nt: TGTGCCAGCAGCGTAGAGGTCAGTTCCTACGAGCAGTACTTC
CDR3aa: CASSVEVSSYEQYF

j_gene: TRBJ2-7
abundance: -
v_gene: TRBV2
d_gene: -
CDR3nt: TGTGCCAGCACCCCCCCGACCTGGTACGAGCAGTACTTC
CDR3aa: CASTPPTWYEQYF

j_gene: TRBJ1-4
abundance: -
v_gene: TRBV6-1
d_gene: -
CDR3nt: TGTGCCAGCTCCTCAGGGTGGAGTAATGAAAAACTGTTTTTT
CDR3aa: CASSSGWSNEKLFF

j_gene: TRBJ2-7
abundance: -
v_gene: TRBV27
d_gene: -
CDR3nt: TGTGCCAGCAGTTTTCTAGCTGGCTACGAGCAGTACTTC
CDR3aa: CASSFLAGYEQYF

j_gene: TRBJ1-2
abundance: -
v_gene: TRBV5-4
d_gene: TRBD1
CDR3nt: TGTGCCAGCAGCACCGGGGACAGACTTAACTATGGCTACACCTTC
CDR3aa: CASSTGDRLNYGYTF

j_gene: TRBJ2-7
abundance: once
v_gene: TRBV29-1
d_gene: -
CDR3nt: TGCAGCGGCCTACTAGATAACTACGAGCAGTACTTC
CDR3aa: CSGLLDNYEQYF

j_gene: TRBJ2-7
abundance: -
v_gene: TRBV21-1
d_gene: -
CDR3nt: TGTGCCAGCAGCCCGTGGGATGGGTCTTGGGGGAGCTCCTACGAGCAGTACTTC
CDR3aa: CASSPWDGSWGSSYEQYF

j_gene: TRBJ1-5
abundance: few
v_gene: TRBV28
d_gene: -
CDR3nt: TGTGCCAGCAGCCTCCCTCAGGGTAATCAGCCCCAGCATTTT
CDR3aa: CASSLPQGNQPQHF

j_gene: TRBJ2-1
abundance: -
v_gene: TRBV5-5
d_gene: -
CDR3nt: TGTGCCAGCAGCTCCGGGACACAATACAATGAGCAGTTCTTC
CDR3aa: CASSSGTQYNEQFF

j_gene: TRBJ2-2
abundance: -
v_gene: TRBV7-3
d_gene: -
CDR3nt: TGTGCCAGCAGCTTGACCGGGACGAACACCGGGGAGCTGTTTTTT
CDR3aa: CASSLTGTNTGELFF

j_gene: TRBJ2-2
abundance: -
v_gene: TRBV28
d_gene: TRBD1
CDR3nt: TGTGCCAGCAGGTACCGGGACAGGGGGCGCCCCGGGGAGCTGTTTTTT
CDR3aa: CASRYRDRGRPGELFF

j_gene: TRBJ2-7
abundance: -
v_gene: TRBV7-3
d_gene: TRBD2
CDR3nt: TGTGCCAGCAGCCCCCAGGCGGGAGGCTCCTACGAGCAGTACTTC
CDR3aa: CASSPQAGGSYEQYF

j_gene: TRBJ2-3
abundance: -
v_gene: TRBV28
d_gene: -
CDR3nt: TGTGCCAGCAGTTTGTGGGGAGATACGCAGTATTTT
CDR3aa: CASSLWGDTQYF

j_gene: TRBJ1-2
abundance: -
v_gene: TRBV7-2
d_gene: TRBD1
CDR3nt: TGTGCCAGCAGCTTAAAAGGGGGCCTAGGAGGCTACACCTTC
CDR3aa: CASSLKGGLGGYTF

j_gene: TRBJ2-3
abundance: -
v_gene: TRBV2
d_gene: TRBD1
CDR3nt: TGTGCCAGCAGCGGAGACAGGGGCTATACAGATACGCAGTATTTT
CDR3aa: CASSGDRGYTDTQYF

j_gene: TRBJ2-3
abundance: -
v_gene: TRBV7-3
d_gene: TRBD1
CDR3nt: TGTGCCAGCAGCCTTACCGGGACAGGGGAGGATACGCAGTATTTT
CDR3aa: CASSLTGTGEDTQYF

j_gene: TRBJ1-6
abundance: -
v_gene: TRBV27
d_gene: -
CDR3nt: TGTGCCAGCAGTTTACGGGGCCGTGGCCTCCACTTT
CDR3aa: CASSLRGRGLHF

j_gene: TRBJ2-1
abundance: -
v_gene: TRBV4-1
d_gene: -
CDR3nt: TGCGCCAGCAGCCAAGATGGACTTTCCTACAATGAGCAGTTCTTC
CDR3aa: CASSQDGLSYNEQFF

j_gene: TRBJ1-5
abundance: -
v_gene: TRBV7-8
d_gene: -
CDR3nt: TGTGCCAGCAGCTTAGCGGACAGCCCCAATCAGCCCCAGCATTTT
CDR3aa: CASSLADSPNQPQHF

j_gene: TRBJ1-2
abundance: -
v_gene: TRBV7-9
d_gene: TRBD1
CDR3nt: TGTGCCAGCAGCTATTCGAACAGGGGATCGGGCGGCTACACCTTC
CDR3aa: CASSYSNRGSGGYTF

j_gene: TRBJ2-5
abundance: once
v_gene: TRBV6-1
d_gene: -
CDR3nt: TGTGCCAGCAGTGCTTTTGGGTCTCAAGAGACCCAGTACTTC
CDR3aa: CASSAFGSQETQYF

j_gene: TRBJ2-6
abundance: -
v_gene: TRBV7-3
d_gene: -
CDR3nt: TGTGCCAGCAGTTTATCGGGCGGGGCCAACGTCCTGACTTTC
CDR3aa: CASSLSGGANVLTF